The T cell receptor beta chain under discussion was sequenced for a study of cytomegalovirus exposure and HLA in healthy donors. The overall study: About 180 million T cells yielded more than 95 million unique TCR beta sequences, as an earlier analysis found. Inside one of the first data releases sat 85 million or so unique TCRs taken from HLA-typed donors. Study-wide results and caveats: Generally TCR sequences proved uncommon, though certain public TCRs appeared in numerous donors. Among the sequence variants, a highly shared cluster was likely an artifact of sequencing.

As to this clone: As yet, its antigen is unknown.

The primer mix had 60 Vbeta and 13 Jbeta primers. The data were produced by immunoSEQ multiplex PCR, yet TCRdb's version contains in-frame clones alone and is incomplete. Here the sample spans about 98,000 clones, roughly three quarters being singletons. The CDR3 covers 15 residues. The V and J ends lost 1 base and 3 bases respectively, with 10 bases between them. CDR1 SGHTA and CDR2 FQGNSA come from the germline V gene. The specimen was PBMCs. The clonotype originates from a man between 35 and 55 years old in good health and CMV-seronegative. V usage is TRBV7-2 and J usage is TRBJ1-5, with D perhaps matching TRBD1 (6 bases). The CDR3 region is CASSLGTEPNQPQHF. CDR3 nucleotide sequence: TGTGCCAGCAGCTTAGGGACAGAACCCAATCAGCCCCAGCATTTT.